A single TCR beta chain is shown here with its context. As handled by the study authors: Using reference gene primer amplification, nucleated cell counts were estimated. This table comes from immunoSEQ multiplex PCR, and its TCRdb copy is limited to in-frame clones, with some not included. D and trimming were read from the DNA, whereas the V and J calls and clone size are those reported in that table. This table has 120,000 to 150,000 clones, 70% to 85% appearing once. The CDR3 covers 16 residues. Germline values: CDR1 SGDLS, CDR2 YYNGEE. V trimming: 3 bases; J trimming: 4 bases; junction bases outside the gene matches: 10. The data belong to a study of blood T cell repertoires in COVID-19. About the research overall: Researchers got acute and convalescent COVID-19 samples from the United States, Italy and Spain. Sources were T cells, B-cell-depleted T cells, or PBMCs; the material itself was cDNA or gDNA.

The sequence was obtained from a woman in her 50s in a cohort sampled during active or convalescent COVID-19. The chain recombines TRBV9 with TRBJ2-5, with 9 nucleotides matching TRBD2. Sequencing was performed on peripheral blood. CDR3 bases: TGTGCCAGCAGCGGCCTCAGGCGGGGGGGCCGAGAGACCCAGTACTTC. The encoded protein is CASSGLRRGGRETQYF.